These T cell receptor beta chains were read from a single sample in a study of Tregs in tolerant kidney transplant recipients. Clones were sequenced by immunoSEQ multiplex PCR, and TCRdb holds only the in-frame ones, with some missing. In the table there are 60,000 to 75,000 clones, approximately 83% of which are singletons. The sequencing here drew on Tregs from blood, taken before the transplant. The receptors stem from a human donor who received a combined kidney and bone marrow transplant. The CDR3 runs from the conserved cysteine through the conserved F or W. D genes are given only for firm matches. Not all rows give a size; the values are once, few, many and, for expanded clones, a class.

V gene: TRBV12-1
clone size: few
J gene: TRBJ2-3
D gene: -
CDR3 length: 14
CDR3 protein: CASSFAPGGHTQYF
CDR3 DNA: TGTGCCAGCAGCTTTGCGCCGGGAGGGCATACGCAGTATTTT

V gene: TRBV19
clone size: -
J gene: TRBJ1-3
D gene: -
CDR3 length: 14
CDR3 protein: CASSPLISRNTIYF
CDR3 DNA: TGTGCCAGTAGTCCACTGATCTCTCGAAACACCATATATTTT

V gene: TRBV27
clone size: -
J gene: TRBJ2-3
D gene: TRBD2
CDR3 length: 17
CDR3 protein: CASRRRGGHLPTDTQYF
CDR3 DNA: TGTGCCAGCCGGAGGCGGGGGGGCCACCTCCCCACAGATACGCAGTATTTT

V gene: TRBV28
clone size: -
J gene: TRBJ2-7
D gene: -
CDR3 length: 15
CDR3 protein: CASSLGGRKTYEQYF
CDR3 DNA: TGTGCCAGCAGTTTAGGGGGACGGAAGACCTACGAGCAGTACTTC

V gene: TRBV6-1
clone size: -
J gene: TRBJ1-2
D gene: -
CDR3 length: 13
CDR3 protein: CASSGGQGFGYTF
CDR3 DNA: TGTGCCAGCAGTGGGGGGCAGGGTTTTGGCTACACCTTC

V gene: TRBV7-9
clone size: -
J gene: TRBJ2-7
D gene: -
CDR3 length: 14
CDR3 protein: CASSPQYKEDEQYF
CDR3 DNA: TGTGCCAGCAGCCCCCAGTACAAGGAGGACGAGCAGTACTTC

V gene: TRBV30
clone size: few
J gene: TRBJ2-3
D gene: -
CDR3 length: 15
CDR3 protein: CAWSGSGGVTDTQYF
CDR3 DNA: TGTGCCTGGAGTGGTTCCGGGGGAGTCACAGATACGCAGTATTTT

V gene: TRBV2
clone size: -
J gene: TRBJ1-5
D gene: -
CDR3 length: 13
CDR3 protein: CASSAESWEPQHF
CDR3 DNA: TGTGCCAGCAGTGCCGAATCATGGGAGCCCCAGCATTTT

V gene: TRBV9
clone size: -
J gene: TRBJ2-5
D gene: -
CDR3 length: 14
CDR3 protein: CASSLGGGQETQYF
CDR3 DNA: TGTGCCAGCAGCCTAGGAGGGGGGCAAGAGACCCAGTACTTC

V gene: TRBV30
clone size: few
J gene: TRBJ1-2
D gene: TRBD1
CDR3 length: 12
CDR3 protein: CAWTGGFYGYTF
CDR3 DNA: TGTGCCTGGACAGGGGGGTTCTATGGCTACACCTTC

V gene: TRBV7-9
clone size: -
J gene: TRBJ1-1
D gene: -
CDR3 length: 14
CDR3 protein: CASSASRMNTEAFF
CDR3 DNA: TGTGCCAGCAGCGCCTCCCGCATGAACACTGAAGCTTTCTTT

V gene: TRBV29-1
clone size: -
J gene: TRBJ1-1
D gene: -
CDR3 length: 13
CDR3 protein: CSAATVMNTEAFF
CDR3 DNA: TGCAGCGCTGCTACAGTTATGAACACTGAAGCTTTCTTT

V gene: TRBV2
clone size: -
J gene: TRBJ2-3
D gene: -
CDR3 length: 13
CDR3 protein: CASLRLRTDTQYF
CDR3 DNA: TGTGCCAGCCTGAGGTTAAGGACAGATACGCAGTATTTT

V gene: TRBV6-5
clone size: few
J gene: TRBJ1-2
D gene: -
CDR3 length: 15
CDR3 protein: CASSYSLDRPYGYTF
CDR3 DNA: TGTGCCAGCAGTTACTCCTTAGACAGGCCCTATGGCTACACCTTC

V gene: TRBV5-4
clone size: -
J gene: TRBJ2-2
D gene: -
CDR3 length: 13
CDR3 protein: CASHETWGGELFF
CDR3 DNA: TGTGCCAGCCATGAGACATGGGGCGGGGAGCTGTTTTTT

V gene: TRBV6-1
clone size: -
J gene: TRBJ2-3
D gene: -
CDR3 length: 15
CDR3 protein: CASSDQKRTTDTQYF
CDR3 DNA: TGTGCCAGCAGTGATCAAAAACGGACGACAGATACGCAGTATTTT

V gene: TRBV4-3
clone size: -
J gene: TRBJ1-2
D gene: -
CDR3 length: 12
CDR3 protein: CASSQEPYGYTF
CDR3 DNA: TGCGCCAGCAGCCAAGAACCGTATGGCTACACCTTC

V gene: TRBV10-3
clone size: -
J gene: TRBJ1-6
D gene: -
CDR3 length: 14
CDR3 protein: CAISEQDYNSPLHF
CDR3 DNA: TGTGCCATCAGTGAGCAGGACTATAATTCACCCCTCCACTTT